This TCR beta chain was found in a study of blood T cell repertoires in COVID-19. The wider study: Acute-phase and convalescent COVID-19 samples originated in the United States, Italy and Spain. The cDNA or gDNA used as material had been derived from T cells, B-cell-depleted T cells, or PBMCs.

Authors' data handling: Amplifying reference gene primers gave estimates of nucleated cell counts. TCRdb's copy holds only in-frame clones and misses some; the assay was immunoSEQ multiplex PCR. V, J and clone size are those of that table, while D and trimming were read from the DNA. The sample consists of around 67,000 clones, approximately 90% of them appearing once. The CDR3 consists of 13 residues. Looked up from germline, CDR1 is MDHEN and CDR2 is SYDVKM. V lost 4 bases to trimming and J lost 9 bases, with 15 bases between them. This chain joins TRBV28 and TRBJ1-1, with no clear D. The clonotype was recovered from a human donor in a cohort sampled during active COVID-19. The sequencing sample was made of peripheral blood. CDR3 DNA sequence: TGTGCCAGCAGTTCGGCCCCGGGAGTAAAAGCTTTCTTT. Translation: CASSSAPGVKAFF.